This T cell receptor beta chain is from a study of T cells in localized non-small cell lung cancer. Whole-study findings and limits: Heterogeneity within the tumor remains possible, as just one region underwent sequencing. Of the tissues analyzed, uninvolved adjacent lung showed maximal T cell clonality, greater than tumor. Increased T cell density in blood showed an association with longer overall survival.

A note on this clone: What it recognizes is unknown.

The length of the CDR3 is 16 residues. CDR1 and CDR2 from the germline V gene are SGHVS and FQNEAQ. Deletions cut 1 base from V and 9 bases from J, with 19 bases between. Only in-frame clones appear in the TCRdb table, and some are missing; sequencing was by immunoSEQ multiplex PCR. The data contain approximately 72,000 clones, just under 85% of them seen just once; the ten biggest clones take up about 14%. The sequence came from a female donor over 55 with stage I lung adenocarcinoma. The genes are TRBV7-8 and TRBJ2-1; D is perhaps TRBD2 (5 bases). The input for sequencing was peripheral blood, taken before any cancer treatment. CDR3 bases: TGTGCCAGCAGCTTAGAAGGAAGCGGCGGGCTGGCTGAGCAGTTCTTC. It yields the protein CASSLEGSGGLAEQFF.